This T cell receptor beta chain was observed in a study of brain T cells in children with intractable seizures. Sequencing used immunoSEQ multiplex PCR; TCRdb keeps in-frame clones, though not all of them. The sample lists around 80,000 clones, around nine tenths occurring once. Only cases whose brain tissue showed the highest T cell transcript signatures were sequenced. Pre-surgery treatment included at least one anti-epileptic drug. Study-wide findings and caveats: HCMV serostatus was not known, and viral specificity came from CDR3 similarity only. Clones missing pre-surgery may reflect undersampling of that blood sample.

The sample holds one count of this clone. Its cognate antigen is unknown. This clonotype was obtained from a girl aged 2 to 9 with Rasmussen encephalitis and intractable seizures. Sequences were derived from peripheral blood, sampled at surgery.

CDR3 in amino acids: CASSKGHQETQYF. DNA for the CDR3: TGTGCCAGCAGTAAGGGACACCAAGAGACCCAGTACTTC. The chain combines TRBV5-4 with TRBJ2-5; either TRBD1 or TRBD2 may fit D (5 bases each). CDR3 length: 13 amino acids. Germline CDR1 is SGHNT and CDR2 is YYREEE (reference sequence). Trimming removed 5 bases at V and 0 bases at J, with 8 bases between. The complete variable domain, with remaining parts taken from reference TRBV5-4 and TRBJ2-5, reads ETGVTQSPTHLIKTRGQQVTLRCSSQSGHNTVSWYQQALGQGPQFIFQYYREEENGRGNFPPRFSGLQFPNYSSELNVNALELDDSALYLCASSKGHQETQYFGPGTRLLVL.